The rows below give T cell receptor beta chains drawn from one sample of a study of blood T cell repertoires in COVID-19. The method was immunoSEQ multiplex PCR; TCRdb's version includes in-frame clones alone and lacks a portion of them. The table has approximately 400,000 clones, around 92% seen once. The source material was peripheral blood. These receptor sequences come from a man aged 35 to 55 with acute or convalescent COVID-19. Both conserved end residues are part of each CDR3. A D gene is named only where the DNA matches it firmly. Clone size is stated in some rows and not others, as once, few, many or a class when expanded.

J gene: TRBJ1-2
D gene: NA
V gene: TRBV5-6
clone size: NA
CDR3 DNA: TGTGCCAGCAGCTTCCGTGGTAGCTATGGCTACACCTTC
CDR3 protein: CASSFRGSYGYTF

J gene: TRBJ1-6
D gene: NA
V gene: TRBV4-1
clone size: NA
CDR3 DNA: TGCGCCAGCAGCCAACCCAGGGATAAGAATTCACCCCTCCACTTT
CDR3 protein: CASSQPRDKNSPLHF

J gene: TRBJ2-6
D gene: TRBD2
V gene: TRBV2
clone size: once
CDR3 DNA: TGTGCCAGCTGGGCGGGAGCCTCTGGGGCCAACGTCCTGACTTTC
CDR3 protein: CASWAGASGANVLTF

J gene: TRBJ1-5
D gene: NA
V gene: TRBV3-1/TRBV3-2
clone size: NA
CDR3 DNA: TGTGCCAGCAGCCAAGTTCCTTTAGTGAGGCCCCAGCATTTT
CDR3 protein: CASSQVPLVRPQHF

J gene: TRBJ1-4
D gene: NA
V gene: TRBV18
clone size: once
CDR3 DNA: TGTGCCAGCTCACCGGTCGGGGGAGCTAATGAAAAACTGTTTTTT
CDR3 protein: CASSPVGGANEKLFF

J gene: TRBJ1-2
D gene: NA
V gene: TRBV7-2
clone size: NA
CDR3 DNA: TGTGCCAGCAGCTTACAGGGGCGGGATGGCTACACCTTC
CDR3 protein: CASSLQGRDGYTF

J gene: TRBJ2-2
D gene: NA
V gene: TRBV5-1
clone size: NA
CDR3 DNA: TGCGCCAGCAGCTTGCACAGGGTGGCGAACACCGGGGAGCTGTTTTTT
CDR3 protein: CASSLHRVANTGELFF

J gene: TRBJ2-7
D gene: TRBD2
V gene: TRBV27
clone size: NA
CDR3 DNA: TGTGCCAGCAGTTTGTATAGTAGCGGGGGAGTCGGCGAGCAGTACTTC
CDR3 protein: CASSLYSSGGVGEQYF

J gene: TRBJ1-1
D gene: NA
V gene: TRBV9
clone size: NA
CDR3 DNA: TGTGCCAGCAGCGTAGAAATCCACAGGGAGAACACTGAAGCTTTCTTT
CDR3 protein: CASSVEIHRENTEAFF

J gene: TRBJ2-1
D gene: TRBD1
V gene: TRBV5-4
clone size: NA
CDR3 DNA: TGTGCCAGCAGCTTTCAGGGGGCGCGGAATGAGCAGTTCTTC
CDR3 protein: CASSFQGARNEQFF

J gene: TRBJ1-5
D gene: NA
V gene: TRBV3-1/TRBV3-2
clone size: NA
CDR3 DNA: TGTGCCAGCAGCCAACCACCGCCGGCAGAGGGGGGCAATCAGCCCCAGCATTTT
CDR3 protein: CASSQPPPAEGGNQPQHF